The source of this T cell receptor (beta chain) is a study of prognosis after radiotherapy for stage I lung cancer. Study in general: Adenocarcinoma occurred in twelve patients and squamous cell carcinoma in several.

This clonotype has ten or more counts. The TCR beta CDR3 region was amplified from genomic DNA, with two rounds of multiplex PCR being used for the amplification. Primers specific to each TRBV and TRBJ gene drove first-round PCR. Using its own MiXCR run on the multiplex PCR reads, TCRdb lists one record per CDR3 protein. The sample lists tens of thousands of distinct CDR3 sequences, roughly two fifths occurring once. The material sequenced was PBMCs, taken before or after stereotactic body radiation therapy (not recorded which). The sequence was obtained from a donor over 45 with non-small cell lung cancer.

The CDR3 DNA reads TGCGCCAGCAGCGCCCGACAGGGACCGGCTGAAGCTTTCTTT. It yields the protein CASSARQGPAEAFF. The chain combines TRBV5-1 with TRBJ1-1; TRBD1 agrees at 7 bases. CDR3 length: 14 residues. Germline V CDR1 and CDR2: SGHRS, YFSETQ. The V and J ends lost 4 bases and 6 bases, in that order; junction bases with no gene match: 9.